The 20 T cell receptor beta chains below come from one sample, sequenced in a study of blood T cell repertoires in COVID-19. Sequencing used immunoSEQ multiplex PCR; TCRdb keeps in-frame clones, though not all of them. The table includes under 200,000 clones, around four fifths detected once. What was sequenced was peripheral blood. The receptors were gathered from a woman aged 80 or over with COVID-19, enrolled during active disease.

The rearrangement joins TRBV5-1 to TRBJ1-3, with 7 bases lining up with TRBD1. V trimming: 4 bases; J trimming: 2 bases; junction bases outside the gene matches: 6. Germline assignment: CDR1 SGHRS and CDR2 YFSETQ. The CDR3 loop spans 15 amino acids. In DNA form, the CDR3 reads TGCGCCAGCAGCCCCGGGACAGCCGCTGGAAACACCATATATTTT. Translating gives CASSPGTAAGNTIYF.

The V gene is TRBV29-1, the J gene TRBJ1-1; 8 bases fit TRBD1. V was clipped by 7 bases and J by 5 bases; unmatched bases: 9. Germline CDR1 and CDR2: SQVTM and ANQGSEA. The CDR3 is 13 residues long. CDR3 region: CSAGQVERTEAFF. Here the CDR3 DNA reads TGCAGCGCGGGACAGGTTGAGAGAACTGAAGCTTTCTTT.

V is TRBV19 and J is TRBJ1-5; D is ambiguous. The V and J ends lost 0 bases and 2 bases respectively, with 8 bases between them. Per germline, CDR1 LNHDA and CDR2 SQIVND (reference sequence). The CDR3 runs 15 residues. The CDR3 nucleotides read TGTGCCAGTAGTATAGAGCGGGCTGGCAATCAGCCCCAGCATTTT. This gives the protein CASSIERAGNQPQHF. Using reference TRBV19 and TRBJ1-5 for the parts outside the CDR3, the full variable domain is DGGITQSPKYLFRKEGQNVTLSCEQNLNHDAMYWYRQDPGQGLRLIYYSQIVNDFQKGDIAEGYSVSREKKESFPLTVTSAQKNPTAFYLCASSIERAGNQPQHFGDGTRLSIL.

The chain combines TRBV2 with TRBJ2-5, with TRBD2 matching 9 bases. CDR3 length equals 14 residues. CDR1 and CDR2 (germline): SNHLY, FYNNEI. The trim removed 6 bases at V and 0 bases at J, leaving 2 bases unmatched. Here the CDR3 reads CASRRGGDQETQYF. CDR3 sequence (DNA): TGTGCCAGCAGGCGCGGGGGGGACCAAGAGACCCAGTACTTC.

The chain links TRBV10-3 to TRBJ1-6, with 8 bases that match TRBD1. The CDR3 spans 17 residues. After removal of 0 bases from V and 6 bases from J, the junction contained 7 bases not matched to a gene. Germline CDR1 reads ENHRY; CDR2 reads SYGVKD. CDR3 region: CAISESAGGRGNSPLHF. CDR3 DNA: TGTGCCATCAGTGAGTCGGCAGGGGGCAGGGGTAATTCACCCCTCCACTTT.

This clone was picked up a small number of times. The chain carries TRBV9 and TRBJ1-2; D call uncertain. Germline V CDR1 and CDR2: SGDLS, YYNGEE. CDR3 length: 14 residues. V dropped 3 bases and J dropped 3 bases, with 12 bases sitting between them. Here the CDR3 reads CASSAWSVDYGYTF. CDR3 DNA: TGTGCCAGCAGCGCCTGGAGCGTGGACTATGGCTACACCTTC.

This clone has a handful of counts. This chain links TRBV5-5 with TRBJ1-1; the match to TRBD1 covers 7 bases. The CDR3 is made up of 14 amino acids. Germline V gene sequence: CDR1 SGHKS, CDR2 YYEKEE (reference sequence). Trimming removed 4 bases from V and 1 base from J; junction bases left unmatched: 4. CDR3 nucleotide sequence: TGTGCCAGCAGCACAGCAGGGGGGAACACTGAAGCTTTCTTT. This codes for CASSTAGGNTEAFF. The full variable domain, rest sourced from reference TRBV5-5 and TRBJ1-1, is DAGVTQSPTHLIKTRGQQVTLRCSPISGHKSVSWYQQVLGQGPQFIFQYYEKEERGRGNFPDRFSARQFPNYSSELNVNALLLGDSALYLCASSTAGGNTEAFFGQGTRLTVV.

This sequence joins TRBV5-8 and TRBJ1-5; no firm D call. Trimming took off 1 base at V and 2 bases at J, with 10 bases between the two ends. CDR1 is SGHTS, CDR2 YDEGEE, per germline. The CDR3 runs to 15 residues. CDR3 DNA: TGTGCCAGCAGCTTGTCGGGTCCGGGCAATCAGCCCCAGCATTTT. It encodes CASSLSGPGNQPQHF.

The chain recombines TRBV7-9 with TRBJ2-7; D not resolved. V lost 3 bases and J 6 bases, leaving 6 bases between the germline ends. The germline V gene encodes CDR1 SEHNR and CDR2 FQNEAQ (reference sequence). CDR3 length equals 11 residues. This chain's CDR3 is CASSFNSEQYF. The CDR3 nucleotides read TGTGCCAGCAGCTTCAACAGCGAGCAGTACTTC. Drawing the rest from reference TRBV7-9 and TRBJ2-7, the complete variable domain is DTGVSQNPRHKITKRGQNVTFRCDPISEHNRLYWYRQTLGQGPEFLTYFQNEAQLEKSRLLSDRFSAERPKGSFSTLEIQRTEQGDSAMYLCASSFNSEQYFGPGTRLTVT.

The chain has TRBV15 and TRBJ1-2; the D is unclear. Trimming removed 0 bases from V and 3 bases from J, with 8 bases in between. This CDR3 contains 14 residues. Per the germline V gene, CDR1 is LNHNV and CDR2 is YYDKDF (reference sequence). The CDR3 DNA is TGTGCCACCAGCAGAGATGGCGGAGACTATGGCTACACCTTC. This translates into CATSRDGGDYGYTF.

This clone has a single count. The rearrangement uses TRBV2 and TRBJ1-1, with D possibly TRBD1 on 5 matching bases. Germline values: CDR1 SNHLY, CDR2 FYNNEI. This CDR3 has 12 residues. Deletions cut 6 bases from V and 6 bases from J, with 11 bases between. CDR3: CASSRATAEAFF. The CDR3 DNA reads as TGTGCCAGCAGCAGGGCGACGGCTGAAGCTTTCTTT.

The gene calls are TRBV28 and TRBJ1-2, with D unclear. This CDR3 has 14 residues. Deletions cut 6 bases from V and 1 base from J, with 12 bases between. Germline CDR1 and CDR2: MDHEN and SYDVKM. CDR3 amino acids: CASSLRVLNYGYTF. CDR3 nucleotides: TGTGCCAGCAGCCTAAGAGTCCTTAACTATGGCTACACCTTC.

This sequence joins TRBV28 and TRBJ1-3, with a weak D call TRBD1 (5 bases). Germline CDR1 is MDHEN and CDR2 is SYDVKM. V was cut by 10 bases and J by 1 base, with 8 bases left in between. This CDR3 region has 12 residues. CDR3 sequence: CATRASGNTIYF. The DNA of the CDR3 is TGTGCCACCAGGGCTTCTGGAAACACCATATATTTT.

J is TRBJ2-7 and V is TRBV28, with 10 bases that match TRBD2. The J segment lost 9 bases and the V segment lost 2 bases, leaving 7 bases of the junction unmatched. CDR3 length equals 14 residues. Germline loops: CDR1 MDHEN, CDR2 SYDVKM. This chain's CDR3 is CASSLTGTSAWQYF. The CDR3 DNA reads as TGTGCCAGCAGTTTAACCGGGACTAGCGCGTGGCAGTACTTC.

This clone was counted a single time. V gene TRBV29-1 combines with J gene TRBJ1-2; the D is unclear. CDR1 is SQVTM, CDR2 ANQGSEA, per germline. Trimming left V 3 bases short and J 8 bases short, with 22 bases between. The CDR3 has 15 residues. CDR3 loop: CSVDQDGGTHSGYTF. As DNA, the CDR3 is TGCAGCGTTGACCAGGACGGAGGTACTCACTCGGGCTACACCTTC.

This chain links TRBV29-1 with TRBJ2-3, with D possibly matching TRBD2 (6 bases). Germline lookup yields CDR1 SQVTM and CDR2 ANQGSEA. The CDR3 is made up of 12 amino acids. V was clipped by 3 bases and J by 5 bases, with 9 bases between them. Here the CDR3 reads CSVDTGEDTQYF. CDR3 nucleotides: TGCAGCGTTGATACGGGGGAAGATACGCAGTATTTT.

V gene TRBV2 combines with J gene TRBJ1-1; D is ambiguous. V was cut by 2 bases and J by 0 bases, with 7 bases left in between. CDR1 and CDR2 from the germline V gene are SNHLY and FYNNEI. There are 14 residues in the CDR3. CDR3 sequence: CASSEREMNTEAFF. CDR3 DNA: TGTGCCAGCAGTGAACGGGAGATGAACACTGAAGCTTTCTTT. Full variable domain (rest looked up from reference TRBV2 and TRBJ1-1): EPEVTQTPSHQVTQMGQEVILRCVPISNHLYFYWYRQILGQKVEFLVSFYNNEISEKSEIFDDQFSVERPDGSNFTLKIRSTKLEDSAMYFCASSEREMNTEAFFGQGTRLTVV.

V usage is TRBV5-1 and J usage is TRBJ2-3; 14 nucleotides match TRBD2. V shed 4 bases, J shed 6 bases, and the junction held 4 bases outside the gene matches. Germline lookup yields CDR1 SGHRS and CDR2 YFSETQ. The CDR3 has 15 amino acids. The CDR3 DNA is TGCGCCAGCAGCCTCGGGACTAGCGGGGGCGATACGCAGTATTTT. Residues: CASSLGTSGGDTQYF.

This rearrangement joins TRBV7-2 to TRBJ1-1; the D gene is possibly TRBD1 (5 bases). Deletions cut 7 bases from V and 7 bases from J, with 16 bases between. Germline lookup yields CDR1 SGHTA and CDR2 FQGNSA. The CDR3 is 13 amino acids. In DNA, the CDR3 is TGTGCCAGCACCCCAGGGAGGCCGGGTGAAGCTTTCTTT. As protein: CASTPGRPGEAFF. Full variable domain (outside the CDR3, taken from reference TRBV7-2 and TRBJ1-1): GAGVSQSPSNKVTEKGKDVELRCDPISGHTALYWYRQSLGQGLEFLIYFQGNSAPDKSGLPSDRFSAERTGGSVSTLTIQRTQQEDSAVYLCASTPGRPGEAFFGQGTRLTVV.

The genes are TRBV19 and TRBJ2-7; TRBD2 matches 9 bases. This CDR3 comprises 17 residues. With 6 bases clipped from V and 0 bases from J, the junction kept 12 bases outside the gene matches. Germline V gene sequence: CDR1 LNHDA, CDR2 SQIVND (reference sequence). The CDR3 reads CASSTASGKTYSYEQYF. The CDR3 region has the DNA TGTGCCAGTAGCACCGCTAGCGGGAAAACCTACTCCTACGAGCAGTACTTC.